This T cell receptor beta chain stems from a study of cytomegalovirus exposure and HLA in healthy donors. Study-wide background: Previous work identified 90 million to 130 million unique TCR beta sequences from 150 million to 200 million T cells.

The V and J ends lost 5 bases and 2 bases respectively, with 16 bases between them. Germline V gives CDR1 PRHDT, CDR2 FYEKMQ (reference sequence). The CDR3 extends over 16 amino acids. PCR amplification relied on 60 Vbeta primers (plus 13 Jbeta primers). Profiled with immunoSEQ multiplex PCR; TCRdb holds only in-frame clones, not every one. This sample's table reports around 75,000 clones. Study observations and caveats: Donor immune exposure was known only as CMV serostatus.

With regard to this clone: Its antigen is unknown.

Unrecorded immune exposures were likely, despite nominal health at sampling. Sequencing was performed on PBMCs. This TCR was recovered from a boy under 18 in good health and CMV-seronegative. The V call is TRBV13, the J call TRBJ2-4, with D possibly TRBD2 on 5 matching bases. The CDR3 DNA sequence: TGTGCCAGCAGCCTCCTCGGTGGGAGATCCAAAAACATTCAGTACTTC. Translation gives CASSLLGGRSKNIQYF.